Given below is one TCR beta chain in context. Its antigen is not known. The data originate from a study of T cell responses to AZD1222 COVID-19 vaccine. Broader study findings: Close to half of all spike-specific TCRs reportedly target regions of the variants that are unmutated. Mostly white British, mostly female donors; authors suggested clonal diversity may be underestimated.

The germline gives CDR1 SGHRS, CDR2 YFSETQ. V shed 3 bases and J 0 bases; nucleotides not matched to a gene: 6. The CDR3 has 15 amino acids. Sequencing was performed with immunoSEQ multiplex PCR; in TCRdb, only in-frame clones are kept and a portion is missing. The sample lists about 190,000 clones; approximately 91% were seen once. The source is an adult in good health. The sample in question was peripheral blood, obtained on day 0 of AZD1222 vaccination. The chain has TRBV5-1 and TRBJ2-7, with 7 positions matching TRBD2. The CDR3 bases are TGCGCCAGCAGCTGGGGGGGTTTTAGCTCCTACGAGCAGTACTTC. It encodes CASSWGGFSSYEQYF.